The rows below give T cell receptor beta chains drawn from one sample of a study of blood T cell repertoires in COVID-19. Only in-frame clones appear in the TCRdb table, and some are missing; sequencing was by immunoSEQ multiplex PCR. The sample contains approximately 300,000 clones, more than 85% of which appear only once. The sample taken for sequencing was PBMCs or T cells enriched from blood (not recorded which). These receptors originate from a woman aged 25 to 39 who had been exposed to COVID-19. Each CDR3 is given with its conserved first and last residue. The order of the fields is D gene, clone size, J gene, V gene, CDR3 protein, CDR3 DNA. The D gene is left open where the match is weak. A row's size may be missing; if present it is once, few, many or a size class.

TRBD1 | . | TRBJ1-2 | TRBV4-1 | CASSQTGAYGYTF | TGCGCCAGCAGCCAAACAGGGGCCTATGGCTACACCTTC
TRBD2 | . | TRBJ2-1 | TRBV7-9 | CASSLVLAGANEQFF | TGTGCCAGCAGCTTAGTACTAGCGGGGGCCAATGAGCAGTTCTTC
TRBD1 | . | TRBJ1-2 | TRBV7-9 | CASTPSGTGDGYTF | TGTGCCAGCACTCCCTCCGGGACAGGGGACGGCTACACCTTC
. | once | TRBJ2-6 | TRBV5-6 | CASSLGESSGANVLTF | TGTGCCAGCAGCTTGGGGGAGTCCTCTGGGGCCAACGTCCTGACTTTC
TRBD1 | . | TRBJ2-2 | TRBV18 | CASSPQDRATGELFF | TGTGCCAGCTCACCTCAAGACAGGGCCACCGGGGAGCTGTTTTTT
. | . | TRBJ2-5 | TRBV7-9 | CASSLSTGRETQYF | TGTGCCAGCAGCTTATCGACAGGGAGGGAGACCCAGTACTTC
TRBD1 | . | TRBJ1-3 | TRBV3-1/TRBV3-2 | CASQLYRGTFSGNTIYF | TGTGCCAGTCAACTTTACAGGGGTACCTTCTCTGGAAACACCATATATTTT
TRBD1 | . | TRBJ1-1 | TRBV11-2 | CASSPLPGGYTEAFF | TGTGCCAGCAGCCCGCTCCCAGGGGGCTACACTGAAGCTTTCTTT
TRBD1 | . | TRBJ2-5 | TRBV4-1 | CASSHAPGGIIIETQYF | TGCGCCAGCAGCCATGCCCCAGGGGGCATTATTATAGAGACCCAGTACTTC
TRBD1 | . | TRBJ2-2 | TRBV7-2 | CASRAYRGLHGELFF | TGTGCCAGCAGGGCTTACAGGGGGCTCCACGGGGAGCTGTTTTTT
. | . | TRBJ1-4 | TRBV19 | CASSKQGSTEKLFF | TGTGCCAGTAGTAAACAGGGATCTACGGAAAAACTGTTTTTT
. | . | TRBJ1-6 | TRBV7-3 | CASSLEGLNSPLHF | TGTGCCAGCAGCTTAGAGGGACTGAATTCACCCCTCCACTTT
TRBD2 | once | TRBJ2-1 | TRBV5-8 | CASSLSTGTSGGWYNEQFF | TGTGCCAGCAGCTTGAGTACAGGGACTAGCGGGGGGTGGTACAATGAGCAGTTCTTC
TRBD1 | once | TRBJ1-3 | TRBV7-9 | CASSYGTGQGNTIYF | TGTGCCAGCAGCTACGGGACAGGGCAAGGAAACACCATATATTTT
. | . | TRBJ2-3 | TRBV20-1 | CSASRGQRTDTQYF | TGCAGTGCTAGTCGCGGGCAGCGCACAGATACGCAGTATTTT
TRBD1 | . | TRBJ2-7 | TRBV27 | CASSPGTGGGTTYEQYF | TGTGCCAGCAGTCCCGGGACAGGGGGCGGAACGACCTACGAGCAGTACTTC
. | . | TRBJ2-3 | TRBV29-1 | CSVGRARTDTQYF | TGCAGCGTTGGCCGTGCTAGGACAGATACGCAGTATTTT
. | . | TRBJ1-6 | TRBV6-5 | CASREWGHSNSPLHF | TGTGCCAGCAGGGAGTGGGGACACTCTAATTCACCCCTCCACTTT
TRBD1 | . | TRBJ1-1 | TRBV4-3 | CASSRQQGANTEAFF | TGCGCCAGCAGCCGCCAACAGGGGGCGAACACTGAAGCTTTCTTT
TRBD1 | . | TRBJ1-1 | TRBV15 | CATRQGQGVAGNTEAFF | TGTGCCACCAGGCAAGGACAGGGGGTTGCAGGGAACACTGAAGCTTTCTTT
TRBD2 | . | TRBJ2-3 | TRBV29-1 | CSVKELAGSTDTQYF | TGCAGCGTTAAGGAACTAGCGGGGTCCACAGATACGCAGTATTTT
. | . | TRBJ2-4 | TRBV7-8 | CASSLSVDGLLAKNIQYF | TGTGCCAGCAGCTTATCCGTGGACGGACTACTAGCCAAAAACATTCAGTACTTC
. | . | TRBJ2-7 | TRBV6-5 | CASRPRVGTGYEQYF | TGTGCCAGCAGGCCCAGGGTGGGTACGGGCTACGAGCAGTACTTC
TRBD2 | . | TRBJ2-3 | TRBV5-4 | CASSLRTSGDTQYF | TGTGCCAGCAGCCTAAGGACTAGCGGGGATACGCAGTATTTT
TRBD1 | . | TRBJ1-1 | TRBV29-1 | CSVAGQLNTEAFF | TGCAGCGTTGCGGGACAGTTGAACACTGAAGCTTTCTTT
. | . | TRBJ2-7 | TRBV6-5 | CASSKPGGDYEQYF | TGTGCCAGCAGTAAGCCAGGAGGGGACTACGAGCAGTACTTC
TRBD1 | . | TRBJ1-2 | TRBV28 | CASRIPGTAPNYGYTF | TGTGCCAGCAGAATTCCTGGGACAGCTCCTAACTATGGCTACACCTTC
TRBD2 | . | TRBJ2-7 | TRBV11-2 | CASSLIAGDYEQYF | TGTGCCAGCAGCTTAATAGCGGGGGACTACGAGCAGTACTTC
TRBD1 | . | TRBJ1-6 | TRBV30 | CAWTLGQEYSPLHF | TGTGCCTGGACTTTGGGACAGGAATATTCACCCCTCCACTTT
. | . | TRBJ1-2 | TRBV7-6 | CASSLDPTMDYGYTF | TGTGCCAGCAGCTTAGATCCCACAATGGACTATGGCTACACCTTC
. | . | TRBJ1-2 | TRBV4-1 | CASSLSGLYGYTF | TGCGCCAGCAGCCTGTCGGGGTTGTACGGCTACACCTTC
TRBD1 | . | TRBJ1-2 | TRBV9 | CASSTGTGDGAYGYTF | TGTGCCAGCAGTACCGGGACAGGGGATGGGGCCTATGGCTACACCTTC
TRBD1 | once | TRBJ1-2 | TRBV5-1 | CASSPKDRDYGYTF | TGCGCCAGCAGCCCCAAGGACAGGGACTATGGCTACACCTTC
. | . | TRBJ1-4 | TRBV7-9 | CASSLGGGEKLFF | TGTGCCAGCAGCTTAGGGGGAGGCGAAAAACTGTTTTTT
. | . | TRBJ1-2 | TRBV19 | CASTPGRGGYTF | TGTGCCAGTACCCCAGGCAGGGGCGGCTACACCTTC
. | . | TRBJ1-1 | TRBV29-1 | CSGNRATEAFF | TGCAGCGGGAACAGGGCCACTGAAGCTTTCTTT
TRBD1 | . | TRBJ2-2 | TRBV30 | CAWSRRQGKAGELFF | TGTGCCTGGTCTCGACGACAGGGGAAGGCCGGGGAGCTGTTTTTT
. | . | TRBJ1-4 | TRBV7-2 | CASSLVTGTTNEKLFF | TGTGCCAGCAGCTTAGTTACGGGAACAACTAATGAAAAACTGTTTTTT
. | . | TRBJ1-4 | TRBV7-9 | CASSSLRAGATNEKLFF | TGTGCCAGCAGCTCACTCAGGGCGGGAGCAACTAATGAAAAACTGTTTTTT
TRBD1 | . | TRBJ1-2 | TRBV18 | CASSPGQGSYTF | TGTGCCAGCTCACCAGGACAGGGGAGCTACACCTTC
TRBD1 | . | TRBJ2-2 | TRBV6-1 | CASSEGTGQLGGELFF | TGTGCCAGCAGTGAAGGGACAGGGCAGTTGGGCGGGGAGCTGTTTTTT
. | . | TRBJ1-6 | TRBV5-6 | CASSDLRSSYNSPLHF | TGTGCCAGCAGCGATCTAAGGAGCTCCTATAATTCACCCCTCCACTTT
. | . | TRBJ2-7 | TRBV5-1 | CASSLAGGSYEQYF | TGCGCCAGCAGCTTGGCCGGCGGTTCTTACGAGCAGTACTTC
. | once | TRBJ2-7 | TRBV5-5 | CASSLTGYSSYEQYF | TGTGCCAGCAGCCTGACGGGATACTCTTCCTACGAGCAGTACTTC
. | . | TRBJ1-1 | TRBV3-1/TRBV3-2 | CASSPRGGNTEAFF | TGTGCCAGCAGCCCCCGGGGGGGAAACACTGAAGCTTTCTTT
TRBD2 | . | TRBJ2-1 | TRBV5-6 | CASRLGLWLNEQFF | TGTGCCAGCAGGTTGGGACTATGGCTCAATGAGCAGTTCTTC
TRBD1 | . | TRBJ1-2 | TRBV5-1 | CASSEGSYRGYGYTF | TGCGCCAGCAGCGAAGGGAGTTACAGGGGCTATGGCTACACCTTC
. | . | TRBJ1-1 | TRBV18 | CASSPSVTGTEAFF | TGTGCCAGCTCACCATCCGTAACGGGCACTGAAGCTTTCTTT
TRBD1 | . | TRBJ2-1 | TRBV6-2/TRBV6-3 | CASSTRGTGGLNEQFF | TGTGCCAGCAGTACTCGTGGGACAGGGGGCCTGAATGAGCAGTTCTTC
. | . | TRBJ1-2 | TRBV10-3 | CAISDPPGGYTF | TGTGCCATCAGTGACCCCCCGGGTGGCTACACCTTC
TRBD1 | . | TRBJ1-5 | TRBV4-3 | CASSPYRDSGNQPQHF | TGCGCCAGCAGCCCCTACCGGGACAGCGGCAATCAGCCCCAGCATTTT
. | . | TRBJ1-1 | TRBV9 | CASEGDDTEAFF | TGTGCCAGTGAGGGGGATGACACTGAAGCTTTCTTT
. | . | TRBJ2-1 | TRBV11-3 | CASSRDSGSSYNEQFF | TGTGCCAGTTCGAGGGACTCGGGCAGCTCCTACAATGAGCAGTTCTTC
. | . | TRBJ2-7 | TRBV7-9 | CASSLSVATYEQYF | TGTGCCAGCAGCTTAAGTGTAGCAACCTACGAGCAGTACTTC
. | few | TRBJ1-6 | TRBV11-3 | CASSSAGDSPLHF | TGTGCCAGCAGCTCCGCCGGGGATTCACCCCTCCACTTT